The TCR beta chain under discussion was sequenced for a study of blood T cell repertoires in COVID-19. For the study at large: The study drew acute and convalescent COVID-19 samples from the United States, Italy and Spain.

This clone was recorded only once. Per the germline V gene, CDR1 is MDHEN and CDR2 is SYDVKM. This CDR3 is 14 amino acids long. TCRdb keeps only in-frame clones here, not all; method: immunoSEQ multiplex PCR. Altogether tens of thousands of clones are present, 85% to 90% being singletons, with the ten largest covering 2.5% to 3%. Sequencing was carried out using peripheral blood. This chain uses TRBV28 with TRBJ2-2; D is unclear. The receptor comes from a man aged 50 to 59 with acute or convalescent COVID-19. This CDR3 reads CGVVSTRNTGELFF. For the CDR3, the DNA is TGTGGTGTCGTCTCTACCCGGAACACCGGGGAGCTGTTTTTT. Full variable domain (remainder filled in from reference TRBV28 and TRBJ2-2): DVKVTQSSRYLVKRTGEKVFLECVQDMDHENMFWYRQDPGLGLRLIYFSYDVKMKEKGDIPEGYSVSREKKERFSLILESASTNQTSMYLCGVVSTRNTGELFFGEGSRLTVL.